This TCR beta chain was obtained from a study of blood T cell repertoires in COVID-19. Whole-study context: The study drew acute and convalescent COVID-19 samples from the United States, Italy and Spain.

Per the original data handling: Reference gene primer amplification gave nucleated cell count estimates. The assay was immunoSEQ multiplex PCR, and TCRdb's table has in-frame clones only and misses some. V and J calls and clone size are as listed in that table; D and trimming were resolved from the DNA. The sample records roughly 320,000 clones, 85% to 95% being singletons. The germline V gene encodes CDR1 SGHTA and CDR2 FQGTGA. Trimming stripped 4 bases from V and 5 bases from J, with 11 bases between. The CDR3 runs to 13 residues. Cohorts were determined from participant-reported clinical history. A note on this clone: Other DNA sequences in this specimen translate into the identical CDR3.

The TCR comes from a woman under 40 who had been exposed to COVID-19. The sequenced sample consisted of PBMCs or T cells enriched from blood (not recorded which). This chain connects TRBV7-3 to TRBJ1-1; D may be TRBD1 (6 bases). The CDR3 spells CASSSQGSTEAFF. For the CDR3, the DNA is TGTGCCAGCAGCTCACAGGGATCTACTGAAGCTTTCTTT.